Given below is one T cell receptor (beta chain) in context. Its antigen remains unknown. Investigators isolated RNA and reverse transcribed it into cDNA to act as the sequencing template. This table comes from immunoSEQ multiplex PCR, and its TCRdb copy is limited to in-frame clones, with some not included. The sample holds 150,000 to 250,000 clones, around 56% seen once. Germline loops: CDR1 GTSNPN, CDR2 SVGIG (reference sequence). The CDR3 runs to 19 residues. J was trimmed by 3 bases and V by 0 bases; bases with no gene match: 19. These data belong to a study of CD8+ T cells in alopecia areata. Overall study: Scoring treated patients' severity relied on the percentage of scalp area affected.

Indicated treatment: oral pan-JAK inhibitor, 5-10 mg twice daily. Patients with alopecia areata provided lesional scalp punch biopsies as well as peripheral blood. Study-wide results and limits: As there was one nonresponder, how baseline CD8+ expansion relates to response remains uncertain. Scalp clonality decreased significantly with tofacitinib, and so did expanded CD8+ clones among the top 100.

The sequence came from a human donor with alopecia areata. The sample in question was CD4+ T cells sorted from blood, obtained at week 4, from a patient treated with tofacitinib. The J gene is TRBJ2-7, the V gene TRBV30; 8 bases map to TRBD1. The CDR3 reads CAWSVRVGVAGGSDYEQYF. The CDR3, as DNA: TGTGCCTGGAGTGTACGGGTTGGGGTGGCAGGGGGCTCGGACTACGAGCAGTACTTC.